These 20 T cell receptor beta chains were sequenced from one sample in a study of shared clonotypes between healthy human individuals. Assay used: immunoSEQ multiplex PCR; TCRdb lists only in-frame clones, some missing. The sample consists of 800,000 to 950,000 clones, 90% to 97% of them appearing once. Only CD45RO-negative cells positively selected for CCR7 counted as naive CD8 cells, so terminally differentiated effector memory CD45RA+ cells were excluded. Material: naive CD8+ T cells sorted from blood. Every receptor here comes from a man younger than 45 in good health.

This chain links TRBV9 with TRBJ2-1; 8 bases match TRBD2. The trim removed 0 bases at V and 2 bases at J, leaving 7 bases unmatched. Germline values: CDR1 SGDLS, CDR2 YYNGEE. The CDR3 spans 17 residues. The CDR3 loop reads CASSVVPSGSPYNEQFF. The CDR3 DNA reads TGTGCCAGCAGCGTAGTTCCCAGCGGGAGCCCCTACAATGAGCAGTTCTTC. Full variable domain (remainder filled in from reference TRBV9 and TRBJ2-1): DSGVTQTPKHLITATGQRVTLRCSPRSGDLSVYWYQQSLDQGLQFLIQYYNGEERAKGNILERFSAQQFPDLHSELNLSSLELGDSALYFCASSVVPSGSPYNEQFFGPGTRLTVL.

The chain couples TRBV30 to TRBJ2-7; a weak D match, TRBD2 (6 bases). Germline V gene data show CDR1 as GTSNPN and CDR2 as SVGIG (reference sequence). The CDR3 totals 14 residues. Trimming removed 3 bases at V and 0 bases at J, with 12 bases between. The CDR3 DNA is TGTGCCTGGAGCGCGGGACGCTCCTCCTACGAGCAGTACTTC. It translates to CAWSAGRSSYEQYF.

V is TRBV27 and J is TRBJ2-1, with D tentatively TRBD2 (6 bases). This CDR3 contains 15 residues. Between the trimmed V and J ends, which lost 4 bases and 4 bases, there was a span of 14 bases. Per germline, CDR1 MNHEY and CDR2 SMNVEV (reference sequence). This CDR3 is CASSYSGTLYNEQFF. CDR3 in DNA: TGTGCCAGCAGTTACTCCGGGACTCTGTACAATGAGCAGTTCTTC.

CDR3 DNA sequence: TGTGCCAGCAGCTTATTTAGCGGCTCTTACAATGAGCAGTTCTTC. Residues: CASSLFSGSYNEQFF. The V and J genes are TRBV7-8 and TRBJ2-1; possible D gene TRBD2, 6 bases. This CDR3 is built from 15 residues. The V end lost 2 bases, the J end lost 4 bases, and 12 bases lay between the germline ends. CDR1 is SGHVS, CDR2 FQNEAQ, per germline.

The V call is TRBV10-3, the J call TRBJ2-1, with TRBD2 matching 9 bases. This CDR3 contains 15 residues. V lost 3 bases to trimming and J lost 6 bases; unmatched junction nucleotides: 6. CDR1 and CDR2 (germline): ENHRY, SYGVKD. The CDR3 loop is CAISDTSSGSNEQFF. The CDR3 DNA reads TGTGCCATCAGTGACACTAGTAGCGGGAGCAATGAGCAGTTCTTC.

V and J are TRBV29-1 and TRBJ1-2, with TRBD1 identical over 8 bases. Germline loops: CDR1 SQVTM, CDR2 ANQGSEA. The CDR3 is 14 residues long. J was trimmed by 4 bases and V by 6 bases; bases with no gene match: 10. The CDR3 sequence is CSVRTGGGSYGYTF. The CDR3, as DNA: TGCAGCGTAAGAACAGGGGGGGGTAGCTATGGCTACACCTTC.

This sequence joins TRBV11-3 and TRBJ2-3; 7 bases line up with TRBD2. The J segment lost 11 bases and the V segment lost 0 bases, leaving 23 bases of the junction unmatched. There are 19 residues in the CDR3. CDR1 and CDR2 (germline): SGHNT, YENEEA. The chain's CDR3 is CASSLDDKDWASGQPQQYF. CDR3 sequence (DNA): TGTGCCAGCAGCTTAGATGACAAGGACTGGGCTAGCGGCCAGCCCCAGCAGTATTTT.

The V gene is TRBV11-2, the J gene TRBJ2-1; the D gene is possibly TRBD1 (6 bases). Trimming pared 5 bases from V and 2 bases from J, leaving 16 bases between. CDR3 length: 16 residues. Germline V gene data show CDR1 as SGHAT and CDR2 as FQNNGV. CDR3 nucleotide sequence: TGTGCCAGCAGCACAGGACAGACACAAACCTACAATGAGCAGTTCTTC. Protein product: CASSTGQTQTYNEQFF.

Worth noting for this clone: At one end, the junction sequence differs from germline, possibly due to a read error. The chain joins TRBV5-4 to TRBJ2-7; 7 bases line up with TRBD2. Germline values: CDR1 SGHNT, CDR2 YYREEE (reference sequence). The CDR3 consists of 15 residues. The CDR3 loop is CAGSLRGLEDYEQYF. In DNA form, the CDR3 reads TGTGCCGGCAGCTTGCGAGGACTAGAAGACTACGAGCAGTACTTC.

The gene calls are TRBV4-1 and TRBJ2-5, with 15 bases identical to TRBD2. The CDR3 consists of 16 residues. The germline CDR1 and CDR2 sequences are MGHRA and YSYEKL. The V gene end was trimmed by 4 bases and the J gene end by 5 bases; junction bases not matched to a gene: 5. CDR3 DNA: TGCGCCAGCAGCCCCGGACTAGCGGGAGGGTATGAGACCCAGTACTTC. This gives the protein CASSPGLAGGYETQYF.

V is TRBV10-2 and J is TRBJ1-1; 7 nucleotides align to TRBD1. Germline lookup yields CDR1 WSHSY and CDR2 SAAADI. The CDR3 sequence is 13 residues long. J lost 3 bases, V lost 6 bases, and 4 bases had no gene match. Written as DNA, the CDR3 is TGCGCCAGCAGGGCAGGGGGAGACACTGAAGCTTTCTTT. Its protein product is CASRAGGDTEAFF.

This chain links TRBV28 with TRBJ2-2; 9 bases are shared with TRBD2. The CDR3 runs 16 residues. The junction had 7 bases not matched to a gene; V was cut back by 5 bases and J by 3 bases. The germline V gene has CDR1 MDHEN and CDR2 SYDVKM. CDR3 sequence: CASSPLAGEYTGELFF. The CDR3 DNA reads TGTGCCAGCAGTCCCTTAGCGGGAGAGTACACCGGGGAGCTGTTTTTT. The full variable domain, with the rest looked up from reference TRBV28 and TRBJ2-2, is DVKVTQSSRYLVKRTGEKVFLECVQDMDHENMFWYRQDPGLGLRLIYFSYDVKMKEKGDIPEGYSVSREKKERFSLILESASTNQTSMYLCASSPLAGEYTGELFFGEGSRLTVL.

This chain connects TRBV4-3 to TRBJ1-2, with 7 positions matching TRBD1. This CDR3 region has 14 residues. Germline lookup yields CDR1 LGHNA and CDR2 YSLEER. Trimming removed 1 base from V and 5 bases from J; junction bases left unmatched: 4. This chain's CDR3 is CASSQGTGAYGYTF. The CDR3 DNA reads TGCGCCAGCAGCCAAGGGACAGGTGCATATGGCTACACCTTC.

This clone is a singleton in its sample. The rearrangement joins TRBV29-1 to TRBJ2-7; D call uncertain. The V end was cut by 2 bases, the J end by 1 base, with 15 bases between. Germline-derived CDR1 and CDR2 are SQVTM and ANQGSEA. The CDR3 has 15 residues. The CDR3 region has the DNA TGCAGCGTTGAATCACCCCGAATAGATTCCTACGAGCAGTACTTC. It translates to CSVESPRIDSYEQYF.

This chain's CDR3 is CSVEAGDVYEQYF. DNA of the CDR3: TGCAGCGTTGAGGCGGGAGATGTGTACGAGCAGTACTTC. V usage is TRBV29-1 and J usage is TRBJ2-7; 7 bases agree with TRBD2. The J segment lost 4 bases and the V segment lost 3 bases, leaving 6 bases of the junction unmatched. Per the germline V gene, CDR1 is SQVTM and CDR2 is ANQGSEA. This CDR3 spans 13 amino acids.

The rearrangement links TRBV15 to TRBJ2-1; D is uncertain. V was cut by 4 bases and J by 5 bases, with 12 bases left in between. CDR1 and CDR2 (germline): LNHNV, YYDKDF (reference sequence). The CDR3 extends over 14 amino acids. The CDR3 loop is CATSKFNSNNEQFF. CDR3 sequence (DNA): TGTGCCACCAGCAAGTTTAACAGTAACAATGAGCAGTTCTTC.

CDR3 DNA sequence: TGCGCCAGCAGCTCTGGACTTATGGGCACAGATACGCAGTATTTT. Translation: CASSSGLMGTDTQYF. The chain recombines TRBV5-1 with TRBJ2-3, with D maybe TRBD2 (5 bases). V lost 3 bases, J lost 1 base, and 12 bases lay in between. The CDR3 is made up of 15 amino acids. Germline assignment: CDR1 SGHRS and CDR2 YFSETQ.

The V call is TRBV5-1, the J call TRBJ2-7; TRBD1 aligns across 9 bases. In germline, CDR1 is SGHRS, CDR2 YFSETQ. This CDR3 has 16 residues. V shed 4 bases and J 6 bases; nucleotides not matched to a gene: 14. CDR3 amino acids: CASSVPGTGLSLEQYF. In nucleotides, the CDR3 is TGCGCCAGCAGCGTACCCGGGACAGGGCTATCCCTCGAGCAGTACTTC.

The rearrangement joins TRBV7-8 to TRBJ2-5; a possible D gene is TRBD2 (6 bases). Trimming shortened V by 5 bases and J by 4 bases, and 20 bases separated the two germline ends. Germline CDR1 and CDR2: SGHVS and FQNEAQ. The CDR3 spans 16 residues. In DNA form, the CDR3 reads TGTGCCAGCAGCCCGGAGGGTGGGACTCTAGGAGAGACCCAGTACTTC. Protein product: CASSPEGGTLGETQYF. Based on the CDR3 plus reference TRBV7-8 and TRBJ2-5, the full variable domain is GAGVSQSPRYKVAKRGQDVALRCDPISGHVSLFWYQQALGQGPEFLTYFQNEAQLDKSGLPSDRFFAERPEGSVSTLKIQRTQQEDSAVYLCASSPEGGTLGETQYFGPGTRLLVL.

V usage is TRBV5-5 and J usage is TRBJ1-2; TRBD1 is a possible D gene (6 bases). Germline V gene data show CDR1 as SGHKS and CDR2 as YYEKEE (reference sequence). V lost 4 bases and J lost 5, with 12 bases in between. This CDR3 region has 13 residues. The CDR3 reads CASSVQGNYGYTF. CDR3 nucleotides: TGTGCCAGCAGCGTACAGGGAAATTATGGCTACACCTTC.